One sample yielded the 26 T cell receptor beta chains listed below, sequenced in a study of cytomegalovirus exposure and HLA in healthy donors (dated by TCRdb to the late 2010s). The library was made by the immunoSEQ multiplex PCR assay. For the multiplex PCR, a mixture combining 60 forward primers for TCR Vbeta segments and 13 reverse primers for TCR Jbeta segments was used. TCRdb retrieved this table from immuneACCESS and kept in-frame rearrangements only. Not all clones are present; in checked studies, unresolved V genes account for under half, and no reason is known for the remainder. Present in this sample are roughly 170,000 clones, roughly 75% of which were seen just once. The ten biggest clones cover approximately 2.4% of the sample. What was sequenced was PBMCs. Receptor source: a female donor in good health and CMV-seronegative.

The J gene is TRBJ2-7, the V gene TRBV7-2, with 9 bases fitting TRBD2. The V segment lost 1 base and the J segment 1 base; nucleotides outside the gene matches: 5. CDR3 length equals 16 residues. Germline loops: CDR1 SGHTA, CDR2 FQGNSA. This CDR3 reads CASSLGGGRESYEQYF. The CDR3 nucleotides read TGTGCCAGCAGCTTAGGGGGCGGGAGGGAGTCCTACGAGCAGTACTTC.

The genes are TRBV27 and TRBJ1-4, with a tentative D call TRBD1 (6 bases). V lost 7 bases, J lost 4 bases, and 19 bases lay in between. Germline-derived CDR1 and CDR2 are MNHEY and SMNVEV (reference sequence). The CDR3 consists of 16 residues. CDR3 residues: CASIQARGARNEKLFF. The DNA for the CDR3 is TGTGCCAGCATCCAGGCTCGGGGGGCCCGTAATGAAAAACTGTTTTTT.

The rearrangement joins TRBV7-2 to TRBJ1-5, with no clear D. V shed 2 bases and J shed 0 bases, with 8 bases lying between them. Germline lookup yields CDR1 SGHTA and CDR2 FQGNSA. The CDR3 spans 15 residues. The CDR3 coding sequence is TGTGCCAGCAGCTTATCTCCTTATAGCAATCAGCCCCAGCATTTT. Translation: CASSLSPYSNQPQHF.

CDR3 coding DNA: TGTGCCAGTAGATTAAGGACAGGGAAAGACACTGAAGCTTTCTTT. Its translation is CASRLRTGKDTEAFF. The J gene is TRBJ1-1, the V gene TRBV19, with 8 bases aligning to TRBD1. Germline CDR1 LNHDA, CDR2 SQIVND (reference sequence). CDR3 length: 15 residues. The trim removed 6 bases at V and 3 bases at J, leaving 9 bases unmatched.

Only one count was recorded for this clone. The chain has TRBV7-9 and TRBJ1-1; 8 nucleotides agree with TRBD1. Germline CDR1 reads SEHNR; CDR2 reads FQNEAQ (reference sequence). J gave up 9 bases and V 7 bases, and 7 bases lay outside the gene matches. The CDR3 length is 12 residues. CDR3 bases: TGTGCCAGCATACGACAGGGGAGCCAAGCTTTCTTT. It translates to CASIRQGSQAFF.

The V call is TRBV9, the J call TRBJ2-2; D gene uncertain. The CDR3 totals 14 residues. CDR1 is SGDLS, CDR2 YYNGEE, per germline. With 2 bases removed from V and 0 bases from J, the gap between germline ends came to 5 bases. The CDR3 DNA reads TGTGCCAGCAGCGTGGCGGCGAACACCGGGGAGCTGTTTTTT. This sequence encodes CASSVAANTGELFF. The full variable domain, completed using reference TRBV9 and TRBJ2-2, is DSGVTQTPKHLITATGQRVTLRCSPRSGDLSVYWYQQSLDQGLQFLIQYYNGEERAKGNILERFSAQQFPDLHSELNLSSLELGDSALYFCASSVAANTGELFFGEGSRLTVL.

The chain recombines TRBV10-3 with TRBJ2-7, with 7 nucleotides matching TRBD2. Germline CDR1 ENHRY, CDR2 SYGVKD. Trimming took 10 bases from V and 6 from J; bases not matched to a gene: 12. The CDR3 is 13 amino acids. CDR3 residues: CATGAGVVGEQYF. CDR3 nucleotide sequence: TGTGCCACCGGGGCGGGGGTGGTGGGCGAGCAGTACTTC.

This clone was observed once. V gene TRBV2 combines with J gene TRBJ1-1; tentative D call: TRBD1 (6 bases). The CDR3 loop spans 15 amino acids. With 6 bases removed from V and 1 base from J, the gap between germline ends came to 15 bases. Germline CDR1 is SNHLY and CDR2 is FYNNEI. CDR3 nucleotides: TGTGCCAGCAGCCCGGACAGACCGGGGAACACTGAAGCTTTCTTT. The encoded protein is CASSPDRPGNTEAFF.

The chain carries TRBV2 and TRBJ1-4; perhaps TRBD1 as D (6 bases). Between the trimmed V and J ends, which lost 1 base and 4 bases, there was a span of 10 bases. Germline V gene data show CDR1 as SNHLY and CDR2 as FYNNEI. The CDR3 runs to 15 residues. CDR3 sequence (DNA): TGTGCCAGCAGTGAAGGGGGAGGGGGTAATGAAAAACTGTTTTTT. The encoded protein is CASSEGGGGNEKLFF.

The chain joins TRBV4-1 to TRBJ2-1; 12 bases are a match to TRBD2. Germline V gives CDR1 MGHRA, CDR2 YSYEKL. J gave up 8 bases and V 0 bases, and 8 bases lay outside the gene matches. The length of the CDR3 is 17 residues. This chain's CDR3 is CASSQDRGASGGDEQFF. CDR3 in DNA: TGCGCCAGCAGCCAAGATCGCGGGGCTAGCGGGGGGGATGAGCAGTTCTTC.

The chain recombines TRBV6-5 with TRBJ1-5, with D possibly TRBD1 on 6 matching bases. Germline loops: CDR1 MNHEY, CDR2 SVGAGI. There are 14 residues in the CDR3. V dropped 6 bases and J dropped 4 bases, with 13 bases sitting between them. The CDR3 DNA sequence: TGTGCCAGCAGGCCGGGCAGGGGAAATCAGCCCCAGCATTTT. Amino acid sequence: CASRPGRGNQPQHF.

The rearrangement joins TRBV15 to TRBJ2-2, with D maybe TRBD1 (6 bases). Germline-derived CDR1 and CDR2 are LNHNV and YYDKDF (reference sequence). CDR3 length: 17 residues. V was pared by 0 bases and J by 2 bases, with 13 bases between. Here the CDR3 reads CATSRDTEQGNTGELFF. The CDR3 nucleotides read TGTGCCACCAGCAGAGATACAGAACAGGGAAACACCGGGGAGCTGTTTTTT.

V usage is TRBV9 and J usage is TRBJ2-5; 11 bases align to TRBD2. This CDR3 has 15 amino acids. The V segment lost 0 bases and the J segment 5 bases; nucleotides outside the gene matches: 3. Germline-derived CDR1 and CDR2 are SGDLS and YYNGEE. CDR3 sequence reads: CASSVGLAGSETQYF. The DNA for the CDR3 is TGTGCCAGCAGCGTAGGACTAGCGGGGTCCGAGACCCAGTACTTC.

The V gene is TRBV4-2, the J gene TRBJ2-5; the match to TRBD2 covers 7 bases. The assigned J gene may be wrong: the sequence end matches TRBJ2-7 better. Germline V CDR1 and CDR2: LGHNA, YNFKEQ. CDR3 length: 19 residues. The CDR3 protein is CASSQELKIPGGTPYEQYF. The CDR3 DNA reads TGTGCCAGCAGCCAAGAATTAAAGATCCCCGGGGGGACCCCCTACGAGCAGTACTTC.

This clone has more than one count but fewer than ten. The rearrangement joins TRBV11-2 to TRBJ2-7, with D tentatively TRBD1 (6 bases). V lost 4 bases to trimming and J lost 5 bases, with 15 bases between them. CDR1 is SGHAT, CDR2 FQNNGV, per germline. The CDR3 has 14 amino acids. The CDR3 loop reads CASSSIGGLHEQYF. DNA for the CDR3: TGTGCCAGCAGCTCCATAGGGGGTCTCCACGAGCAGTACTTC.

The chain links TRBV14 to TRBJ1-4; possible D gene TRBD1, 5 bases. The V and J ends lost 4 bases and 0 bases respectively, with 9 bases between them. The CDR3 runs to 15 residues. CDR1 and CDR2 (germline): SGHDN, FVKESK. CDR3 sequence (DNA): TGTGCCAGCAGCCGCTGGGGCGCAACTAATGAAAAACTGTTTTTT. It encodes CASSRWGATNEKLFF.

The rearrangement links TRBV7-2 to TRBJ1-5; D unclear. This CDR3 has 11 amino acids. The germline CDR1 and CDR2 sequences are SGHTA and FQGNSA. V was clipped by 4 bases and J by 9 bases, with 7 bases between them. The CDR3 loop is CASSSGWPQHF. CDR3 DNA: TGTGCCAGCAGCTCCGGGTGGCCCCAGCATTTT.

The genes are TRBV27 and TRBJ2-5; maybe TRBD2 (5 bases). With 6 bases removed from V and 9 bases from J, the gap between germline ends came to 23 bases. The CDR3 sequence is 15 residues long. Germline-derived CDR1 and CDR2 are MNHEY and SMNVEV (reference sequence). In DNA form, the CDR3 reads TGTGCCAGCAGCACCCAAATTTCCCCTGTGGAGGCCCAGTACTTC. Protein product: CASSTQISPVEAQYF.

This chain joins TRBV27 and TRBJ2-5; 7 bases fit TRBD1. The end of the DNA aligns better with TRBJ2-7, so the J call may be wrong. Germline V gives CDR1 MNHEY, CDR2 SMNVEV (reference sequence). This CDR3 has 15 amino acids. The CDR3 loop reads CASRDRQGSSYEQYF. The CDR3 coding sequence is TGTGCCAGCAGGGATAGACAGGGTAGCTCCTACGAGCAGTACTTC.

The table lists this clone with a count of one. The CDR3 protein is CASSLAGGANEQFF. The CDR3 DNA follows: TGCGCCAGCAGCTTGGCGGGAGGGGCTAATGAGCAGTTCTTC. V and J are TRBV5-1 and TRBJ2-1; 8 nucleotides match TRBD2. Trimming at V came to 0 bases and at J to 7 bases, leaving 3 bases not matched to a gene. The germline V gene has CDR1 SGHRS and CDR2 YFSETQ. This CDR3 spans 14 amino acids.

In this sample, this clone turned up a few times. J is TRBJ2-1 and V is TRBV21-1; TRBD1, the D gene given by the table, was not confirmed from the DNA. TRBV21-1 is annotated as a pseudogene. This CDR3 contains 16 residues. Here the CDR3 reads CASSKEQGKVGGEQFF. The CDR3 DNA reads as TGTGCCAGCAGCAAAGAACAGGGGAAGGTAGGGGGTGAGCAGTTCTTC.

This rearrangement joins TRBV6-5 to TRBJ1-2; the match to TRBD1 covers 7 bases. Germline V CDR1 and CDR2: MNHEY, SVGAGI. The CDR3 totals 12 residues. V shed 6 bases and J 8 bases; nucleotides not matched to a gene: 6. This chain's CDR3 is CASRTGIDGYTF. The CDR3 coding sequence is TGTGCCAGCAGGACAGGGATAGACGGCTACACCTTC.

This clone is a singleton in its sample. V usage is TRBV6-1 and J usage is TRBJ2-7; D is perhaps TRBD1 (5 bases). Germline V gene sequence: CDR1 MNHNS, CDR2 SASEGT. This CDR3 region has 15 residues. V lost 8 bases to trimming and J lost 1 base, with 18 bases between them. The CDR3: CASDEVTESSYEQYF. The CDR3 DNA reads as TGTGCCAGCGACGAGGTGACAGAGAGTTCCTACGAGCAGTACTTC.

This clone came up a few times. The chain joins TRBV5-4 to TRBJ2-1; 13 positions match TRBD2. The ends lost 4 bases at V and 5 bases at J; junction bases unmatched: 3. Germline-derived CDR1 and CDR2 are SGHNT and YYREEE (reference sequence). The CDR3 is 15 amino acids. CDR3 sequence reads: CASSQGLAGHNEQFF. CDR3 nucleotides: TGTGCCAGCAGCCAGGGACTAGCGGGGCACAATGAGCAGTTCTTC. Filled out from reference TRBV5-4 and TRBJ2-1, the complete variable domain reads ETGVTQSPTHLIKTRGQQVTLRCSSQSGHNTVSWYQQALGQGPQFIFQYYREEENGRGNFPPRFSGLQFPNYSSELNVNALELDDSALYLCASSQGLAGHNEQFFGPGTRLTVL.

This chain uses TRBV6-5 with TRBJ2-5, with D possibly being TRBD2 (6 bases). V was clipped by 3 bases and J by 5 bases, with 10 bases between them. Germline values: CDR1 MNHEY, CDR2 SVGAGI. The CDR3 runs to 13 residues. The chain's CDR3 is CASSYRGRETQYF. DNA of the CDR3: TGTGCCAGCAGTTATCGGGGGAGGGAGACCCAGTACTTC.

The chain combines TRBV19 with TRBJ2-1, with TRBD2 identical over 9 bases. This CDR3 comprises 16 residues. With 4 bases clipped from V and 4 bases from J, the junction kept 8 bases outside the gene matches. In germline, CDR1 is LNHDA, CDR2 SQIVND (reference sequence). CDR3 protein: CASSKPSGASYNEQFF. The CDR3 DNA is TGTGCCAGTAGTAAGCCTAGCGGGGCCTCTTACAATGAGCAGTTCTTC. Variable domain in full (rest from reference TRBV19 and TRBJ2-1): DGGITQSPKYLFRKEGQNVTLSCEQNLNHDAMYWYRQDPGQGLRLIYYSQIVNDFQKGDIAEGYSVSREKKESFPLTVTSAQKNPTAFYLCASSKPSGASYNEQFFGPGTRLTVL.